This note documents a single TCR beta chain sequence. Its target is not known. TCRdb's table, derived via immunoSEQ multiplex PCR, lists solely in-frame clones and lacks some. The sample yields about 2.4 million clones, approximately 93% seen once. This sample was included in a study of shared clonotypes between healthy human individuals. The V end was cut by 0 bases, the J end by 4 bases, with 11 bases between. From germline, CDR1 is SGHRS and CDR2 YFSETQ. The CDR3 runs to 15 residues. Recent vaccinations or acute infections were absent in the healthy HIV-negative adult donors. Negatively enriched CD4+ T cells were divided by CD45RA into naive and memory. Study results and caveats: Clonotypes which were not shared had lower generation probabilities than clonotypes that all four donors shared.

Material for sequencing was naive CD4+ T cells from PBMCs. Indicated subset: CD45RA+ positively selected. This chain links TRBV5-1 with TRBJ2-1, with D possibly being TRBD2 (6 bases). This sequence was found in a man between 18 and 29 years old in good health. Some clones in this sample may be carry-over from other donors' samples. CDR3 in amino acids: CASSLGRAPYNEQFF. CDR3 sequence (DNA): TGCGCCAGCAGCTTGGGGAGGGCCCCTTACAATGAGCAGTTCTTC.